Below, 17 T cell receptor beta chains from the same sample are listed, as sequenced in a study of tumor and adjacent non-tumor tissue in lung cancer. TCRbeta libraries were built with three rounds of nested PCR, modified from ARM-PCR. TCRdb re-analysed the multiplex PCR reads in MiXCR, keeping a single row per CDR3 protein. The sample consists of approximately 120,000 distinct CDR3 sequences, around 57% of them appearing once. No cell sorting was done before RNA was extracted from the tissue. The normal lung tissue was taken more than 3 cm from the tumor edge. What was sequenced was distant non-tumor lung tissue. All receptors derive from a man aged 55-75 years with non-small cell lung cancer.

The V call is TRBV5-5, the J call TRBJ1-6, with a weak D call TRBD1 (5 bases). This CDR3 has 15 amino acids. Germline-derived CDR1 and CDR2 are SGHKS and YYEKEE (reference sequence). V lost 7 bases, J lost 13 bases, and 24 bases lay in between. CDR3 region: CASGSTGVLGSPLHF. As DNA, the CDR3 is TGTGCCAGCGGCTCGACGGGGGTATTGGGTTCGCCCCTCCACTTT.

As for this clonotype: The CDR3 carries no conserved terminal phenylalanine or tryptophan, so it likely arises from a read error. The chain has TRBV11-3 and TRBJ2-7; TRBD2 matches 14 bases. Germline CDR1 SGHNT, CDR2 YENEEA. The CDR3 extends over 15 amino acids. J gave up 6 bases and V 8 bases, and 9 bases lay outside the gene matches. The CDR3 region has the DNA TGTGCCAGCCGCGGGGGACTAGCGGGAGTTGGCGAGCAGTACCTC. It encodes CASRGGLAGVGEQYL.

Details on this clonotype: Germline is not matched at one junction end, which may reflect a read error. V is TRBV12-3 or TRBV12-4 and J is TRBJ1-2; D call uncertain. The CDR3 totals 13 residues. In nucleotides, the CDR3 is TGCGCCTGCACCCTTAGCCTGCATTGTGGCTACACCTTC. This sequence encodes CACTLSLHCGYTF.

There are a few counts of this clonotype. This chain joins TRBV28 and TRBJ2-7; TRBD2 might be the D (6 bases). V was shortened by 2 bases and J by 7 bases, with 18 bases between the two germline ends. This CDR3 region has 15 residues. Germline lookup yields CDR1 MDHEN and CDR2 SYDVKM. This CDR3 is CASSLPLELAREQYF. CDR3 nucleotide sequence: TGTGCCAGCAGTTTACCCCTGGAGCTAGCGCGGGAGCAGTACTTC.

Details on this clonotype: Its ends do not fully match the called genes, so a read error is possible. The chain carries TRBV10-2 and TRBJ2-7; D possibly uses TRBD1 or TRBD2 (6 bases each). Germline CDR1 and CDR2: WSHSY and SAAADI. The CDR3 contains 16 residues. CDR3 amino acids: CASSDWGTRGGYEHYF. CDR3 DNA: TGCGCCAGCAGTGATTGGGGGACAAGGGGAGGCTACGAGCACTACTTC.

This clonotype has only one observation. A clone one base away is much larger, so this may be a read error. The chain uses TRBV28 and TRBJ1-3, with D hard to call. Germline V gives CDR1 MDHEN, CDR2 SYDVKM. The CDR3 runs 14 residues. The CDR3 DNA sequence: TGTGCCAGCAGACCAGAGGGCTCTCGAAACACCATATATTTT. It is translated as CASRPEGSRNTIYF. The full variable domain, in which reference TRBV28 and TRBJ1-3 provide the parts outside the CDR3, is DVKVTQSSRYLVKRTGEKVFLECVQDMDHENMFWYRQDPGLGLRLIYFSYDVKMKEKGDIPEGYSVSREKKERFSLILESASTNQTSMYLCASRPEGSRNTIYFGEGSWLTVV.

This clonotype has at least ten counts. The junction and the germline gene differ at one end; a read error may be behind it. The chain joins TRBV30 to TRBJ2-7, with a tentative D call TRBD2 (6 bases). The CDR3 runs 10 residues. Per the germline V gene, CDR1 is GTSNPN and CDR2 is SVGIG (reference sequence). The DNA for the CDR3 is TGTGCCCTTCCGCCGGGGCGGGGCCACTTC. This gives the protein CALPPGRGHF.

A remark on this clonotype: A read error may be the cause here, since a much bigger clone is one base away. J is TRBJ1-1 and V is TRBV20-1; D might be TRBD1 (5 bases). In germline, CDR1 is DFQATT, CDR2 SNEGSKA (reference sequence). This CDR3 contains 12 residues. With 8 bases removed from V and 6 bases from J, the gap between germline ends came to 16 bases. CDR3 nucleotides: TGCAGTACTTGGAGGGGTGTCCCTGAAGCTTTCTTT. It is translated as CSTWRGVPEAFF.

With respect to this clonotype: A much larger clonotype is one base distant, so this may be a read error. This sequence joins TRBV6-2 or TRBV6-3 and TRBJ1-2, with 9 bases that match TRBD1. In germline, CDR1 is MNHEY, CDR2 SVGEGT. V lost 6 bases to trimming and J lost 6 bases; unmatched junction nucleotides: 8. This CDR3 comprises 14 residues. CDR3 amino acids: CASRRDRVAHGYTF. The CDR3 region has the DNA TGTGCCAGCAGGAGGGACAGGGTGGCCCATGGCTACACCTTC.

The genes are TRBV5-1 and TRBJ1-2; D remains ambiguous. Germline values: CDR1 SGHRS, CDR2 YFSETQ. The V gene lost 2 bases and the J gene lost 0 bases, with 5 bases spanning the gap. The CDR3 spans 13 residues. This CDR3 is CASSLMANYGYTF. The CDR3 DNA follows: TGCGCCAGCAGCTTAATGGCTAACTATGGCTACACCTTC.

As regards this clonotype: This may arise from a read error, as a much more abundant clone is one base away. This chain connects TRBV14 to TRBJ1-2; D unresolved. Germline CDR1 and CDR2: SGHDN and FVKESK. The CDR3 spans 13 residues. The CDR3 DNA is TGTGCCAGCAGCCAAGAAGGGCACTATGACTACACCTTC. Encoded protein: CASSQEGHYDYTF.

The chain uses TRBV5-1 and TRBJ2-7; TRBD2 matches at 11 bases. The CDR3 is made up of 16 amino acids. J gave up 4 bases and V 0 bases, and 6 bases lay outside the gene matches. From germline, CDR1 is SGHRS and CDR2 YFSETQ. The CDR3 loop reads CASSLGSASGGYEQYF. CDR3 in DNA: TGCGCCAGCAGCTTGGGGTCGGCTAGCGGGGGGTACGAGCAGTACTTC.

The chain is built from TRBV6-2 or TRBV6-3 and TRBJ2-1; TRBD2 agrees at 8 bases. V shed 10 bases, J shed 2 bases, and the junction held 10 bases outside the gene matches. The CDR3 is made up of 15 amino acids. In germline, CDR1 is MNHEY, CDR2 SVGEGT. This CDR3 reads CAIILAGTPYNEQFF. The CDR3 bases are TGTGCCATCATATTAGCGGGGACTCCCTACAATGAGCAGTTCTTC.

Remarks on this clonotype: Since the CDR3 does not end with the conserved phenylalanine or tryptophan, this likely comes from a read error. V is TRBV6-5 and J is TRBJ1-2, with unresolved D. The CDR3 is 14 residues long. Germline values: CDR1 MNHEY, CDR2 SVGAGI. With 0 bases removed from V and 9 bases from J, the gap between germline ends came to 14 bases. The CDR3 protein is CASSYSAGPSCYTL. DNA of the CDR3: TGTGCCAGCAGTTACTCAGCAGGCCCTTCGTGCTACACCTTA.

This clonotype appeared many times. This chain uses TRBV5-1 with TRBJ2-3; D not resolved. The germline V gene encodes CDR1 SGHRS and CDR2 YFSETQ. Trimming left V 1 base short and J 0 bases short, with 6 bases between. The CDR3 spans 14 residues. The CDR3 loop is CASSLSFSTDTQYF. The CDR3 DNA follows: TGCGCCAGCAGCTTGAGCTTTAGCACAGATACGCAGTATTTT. Supplemented by reference TRBV5-1 and TRBJ2-3, the full variable domain reads KAGVTQTPRYLIKTRGQQVTLSCSPISGHRSVSWYQQTPGQGLQFLFEYFSETQRNKGNFPGRFSGRQFSNSRSEMNVSTLELGDSALYLCASSLSFSTDTQYFGPGTRLTVL.

This clonotype was recorded at least ten times. The rearrangement links TRBV6-2 or TRBV6-3 to TRBJ1-2; D gene unclear. Germline V gene lookup returns CDR1 MNHEY and CDR2 SVGEGT. The V end lost 5 bases, the J end lost 4 bases, and 11 bases lay between the germline ends. The CDR3 length is 13 residues. The CDR3 coding sequence is TGTGCCAGCAGTGGAAGTGGAGGCTATGGCTACACCTTC. As protein: CASSGSGGYGYTF.

The rearrangement links TRBV6-6 to TRBJ2-2; no firm D call. Germline V lookup: CDR1 MNHNY, CDR2 SVGAGI (reference sequence). This CDR3 is built from 18 residues. Trimming took off 6 bases at V and 0 bases at J, with 20 bases between the two ends. CDR3 DNA: TGTGCCAGCAGGAAGAAAGATTGGATAGACTCGAACACCGGGGAGCTGTTTTTT. It specifies CASRKKDWIDSNTGELFF.